This T cell receptor (beta chain) was identified during a study of T cell changes during pregnancy in multiple sclerosis. With V trimmed by 1 base and J by 6 bases, 8 bases remained unmatched. The CDR3 length is 15 residues. The germline V gene has CDR1 SGHAT and CDR2 FQNNGV. TCRdb keeps only in-frame clones here, not all; method: immunoSEQ multiplex PCR. The table records roughly 48,000 clones, around 92% of them present only once. Material: CD4+ T cells from peripheral blood mononuclear cells, obtained in the second trimester of pregnancy. The TCR originated in a female donor in good health, enrolled as a control in a pregnancy study. This rearrangement joins TRBV11-2 to TRBJ2-5; 7 bases are shared with TRBD2. The CDR3 region is CASSLGGLPGKTQYF. CDR3 DNA sequence: TGTGCCAGCAGCTTAGGGGGACTACCTGGGAAGACCCAGTACTTC. Full variable domain (missing parts from reference TRBV11-2 and TRBJ2-5): EAGVAQSPRYKIIEKRQSVAFWCNPISGHATLYWYQQILGQGPKLLIQFQNNGVVDDSQLPKDRFSAERLKGVDSTLKIQPAKLEDSAVYLCASSLGGLPGKTQYFGPGTRLLVL.